Given below is one T cell receptor beta chain in context. What antigen it recognizes has not been identified. It has no much larger one-base neighbor in the sample; base qualities were not kept. Measured from the cysteine to the phenylalanine, the CDR3 is 17 residues long. Only the CDR3 part of the read is kept: 51 bases, read in frame from the first base. Per the germline V gene, SGHTA is the CDR1 and FQGNSA is the CDR2. The V end loses 0 bases and the J end loses 8 bases, and a stretch of 19 bases separates them. Systemically healthy Caucasian individuals from Russia, approximately 39 in total and aged about 6 to 90 years, were included as donors. Around 10 milliliters of peripheral blood were collected from each donor into EDTA-treated Vacutainer tubes. Ficoll-Paque density-gradient centrifugation was used to isolate PBMCs, with at least 6 million per sample. Trizol reagent was used to extract total RNA from PBMCs, with at least 5 micrograms per sample. For every donor, an aliquot of PBMCs went through flow cytometry to measure the percentages of naive CD45RAhigh/CD27high T cells.

This specimen belongs to a study of blood T cells in healthy people across ages (dated by TCRdb to the mid-2010s). Regarding the complete study: Template switching captured roughly one uniquely barcoded TCR beta cDNA molecule per two T cells in model experiments. Using deep sequencing normalized with unique cDNA molecular identifiers, the study measured how TCR beta repertoire diversity changes with age. The donors were split into four age groups: young (average 16 years), middle-aged (about 40), aged (more than 60) and long-lived (about 82). Donors of different ages were randomly distributed across sequencing lanes to avoid experimental bias. Using the same blood draw, the study looked at two additional independent replicas of 1 million unique cDNA reads for two donors, one aged 18 to 29 and the other aged 80 or older. What the authors observed across the whole study: The percentage of naive T cells measured by flow cytometry correlated strongly with observed TCR beta diversity. Total diversity estimates from one million sequenced T cells were considered lower bounds and underestimates. Observed TCR beta diversity per million T cells fell roughly linearly with age, and a significant reduction was already apparent by age roughly 40. Compared with the aged group, the long-lived group had more naive CD4+ T cells, fewer expanded clones and increased TCR diversity, suggesting age selection. Because donor CMV infection status was unknown, age-related changes in expanded clonotypes were potentially confounded. Bulk unsorted PBMC profiling prevented conclusive comparison of naive and antigen-experienced compartments.

The protocol used for the library was 5' RACE. This sample was sequenced with an Illumina HiSeq 2500. The second PCR ran for about 7 to 11 cycles and used a J-beta primer mix along with a sample-barcoded 5' primer. Each TCR beta cDNA molecule received a unique molecular identifier from a template-switch 5' adaptor carrying 12 random nucleotides. Each sample yielded at least 3 million CDR3-containing paired-end reads. First-strand cDNA was synthesized from all RNA with the Mint cDNA synthesis kit, primed by a TRBC-specific oligonucleotide. Following uracil-DNA glycosylase treatment, all cDNA underwent a first 18-cycle PCR with the universal primers M1SS and BC2_uni_R. In the authors' own workflow: For normalization, 1 million high-quality reads were randomly selected from each sample, with every read carrying a distinct molecular identifier. Instead of being binned into consensus sequences, reads with shared molecular identifiers were discarded. CDR3 identification, clonotype clustering and error correction used MiTCR with a Q25 quality threshold and the strictest error-elimination algorithm. A nonparametric unseen species model with Euler transformation was used to estimate lower-bound total TCR beta diversity. The raw public data were reprocessed by TCRdb itself: fastp quality trimming at Q25, MiXCR clonotype calling, in-frame beta chains only. Under each unique CDR3 protein, matching rows form one entry showing the most common genes and DNA. TCRdb, rather than the study authors, made the V and J calls. This sample lists roughly 500,000 distinct CDR3 sequences; approximately 25% were detected once. The ten largest make up less than 20% of the sample.

The specimen sequenced was blood. The source is a woman in her seventies in good health. This receptor chain uses TRBV7-2 and TRBJ1-4, and the D gene may be TRBD1, 6 bases matching. The DNA sequence reads TGTGCCAGCAGCTTAGCAGCGCGTGGCAGGGGAGAGGAAAAACTGTTTTTT. Its translation reads: CASSLAARGRGEEKLFF.